One sample yielded the 13 T cell receptor beta chains listed below, sequenced in a study of blood T cells in healthy people across ages (dated by TCRdb to between 2015 and 2016). The library was obtained by 5' RACE. TCRdb records Illumina HiSeq 2500 as the sequencer. The second PCR ran for about 6 to 12 cycles and used a J-beta primer mix along with a sample-barcoded 5' primer. Starting from the raw public reads, TCRdb applied fastp trimming at Q25, assembled clones with MiXCR and retained in-frame beta chains. Rows are combined by CDR3 protein, so each entry shows the most common genes and DNA. This sample lists some 1.1 million distinct CDR3 sequences; roughly two fifths were detected once. Of the sample, around 13% is held by the ten largest clones. Specimen: blood. Receptor source: a man between 18 and 35 years old in good health.

The gene calls are TRBV6-5 and TRBJ2-1; D remains ambiguous. V lost 0 bases to trimming and J lost 7 bases, with 16 bases between them. The germline CDR1 and CDR2 sequences are MNHEY and SVGAGI. The CDR3 is 16 residues long. CDR3 residues: CASSYSNGVGRNEQFF. The CDR3 DNA reads as TGTGCCAGCAGTTACTCGAACGGAGTAGGGCGTAATGAGCAGTTCTTC.

This rearrangement joins TRBV6-6 to TRBJ2-1; tentative D call: TRBD2 (6 bases). The CDR3 has 14 amino acids. Per the germline V gene, CDR1 is MNHNY and CDR2 is SVGAGI (reference sequence). Deletions cut 4 bases from V and 5 bases from J, with 12 bases between. The CDR3 nucleotides are TGTGCCAGCAGTTGGCGGGGAGAGAACAATGAGCAGTTCTTC. It encodes CASSWRGENNEQFF.

The V and J genes are TRBV20-1 and TRBJ1-5; D is unclear. The CDR3 is 14 residues long. Germline lookup yields CDR1 DFQATT and CDR2 SNEGSKA (reference sequence). The V gene lost 6 bases and the J gene lost 1 base, with 13 bases spanning the gap. This CDR3 is CSASAVYSNQPQHF. In nucleotides, the CDR3 is TGCAGTGCGTCGGCGGTGTACAGCAATCAGCCCCAGCATTTT.

The V and J genes are TRBV15 and TRBJ1-2; D unresolved. This CDR3 is built from 13 residues. Germline-derived CDR1 and CDR2 are LNHNV and YYDKDF (reference sequence). With 5 bases removed from V and 4 bases from J, the gap between germline ends came to 11 bases. The CDR3: CATSARASYGYTF. The CDR3 DNA sequence: TGTGCCACCAGCGCCCGGGCCAGCTATGGCTACACCTTC.

This chain uses TRBV18 with TRBJ2-7; a possible D gene is TRBD1 (6 bases). The germline V gene encodes CDR1 KGHSH and CDR2 LQKENI. V lost 6 bases, J lost 0 bases, and 18 bases lay in between. The CDR3 contains 16 residues. This CDR3 reads CASSLVGTGSSYEQYF. The CDR3 DNA follows: TGTGCCAGCTCTCTCGTGGGAACAGGGAGCTCCTACGAGCAGTACTTC.

Only a few counts were recorded for this clonotype. This chain links TRBV4-3 with TRBJ2-7; D is unclear. CDR1 is LGHNA, CDR2 YSLEER, per germline. This CDR3 has 13 amino acids. Trimming pared 1 base from V and 7 bases from J, leaving 11 bases between. This CDR3 reads CASSQVVGDEQYF. CDR3 coding DNA: TGCGCCAGCAGCCAAGTAGTCGGCGATGAGCAGTACTTC.

This clonotype was picked up a small number of times. The gene calls are TRBV25-1 and TRBJ1-6; D not resolved. Deletions cut 6 bases from V and 12 bases from J, with 12 bases between. The CDR3 consists of 12 residues. Germline CDR1 reads MGHDK; CDR2 reads SYGVNS. CDR3 bases: TGTGCCAGCAGCCAAGGGCCCTTACCCCTCCACTTT. Translation gives CASSQGPLPLHF.

This clonotype was recorded a few times. The genes are TRBV7-2 and TRBJ1-4; no clear D gene. V lost 5 bases to trimming and J lost 8 bases, with 12 bases between them. CDR1 is SGHTA and CDR2 is FQGNSA in the germline V gene. The CDR3 contains 13 residues. The CDR3 DNA is TGTGCCAGCAGCCCTCAAAACGAAGAAAAACTGTTTTTT. Translation gives CASSPQNEEKLFF.

This clonotype was counted only a few times. The genes are TRBV6-8 and TRBJ2-5, with D perhaps TRBD1 (6 bases). Trimming shortened V by 7 bases and J by 3 bases, and 12 bases separated the two germline ends. Germline CDR1 and CDR2: MNHGY and SAAAGT. The CDR3 has 13 residues. DNA for the CDR3: TGTGCCAGCAAGTGGACAGCCAAAGAGACCCAGTACTTC. This translates into CASKWTAKETQYF.

For the CDR3, the DNA is TGTGCCACCAGTGCCGTTAGCGGGGGGGCGACAGATACGCAGTATTTT. This translates into CATSAVSGGATDTQYF. V usage is TRBV24-1 and J usage is TRBJ2-3; TRBD2 aligns across 11 bases. The J segment lost 3 bases and the V segment lost 5 bases, leaving 6 bases of the junction unmatched. Germline-derived CDR1 and CDR2 are KGHDR and SFDVKD. CDR3 length: 16 amino acids.

The V and J genes are TRBV3-1 and TRBJ2-1, with a weak D call TRBD2 (6 bases). Germline assignment: CDR1 LGHDT and CDR2 YNNKEL (reference sequence). V was trimmed by 1 base and J by 3 bases, leaving 16 bases between them. This CDR3 has 17 amino acids. In DNA form, the CDR3 reads TGTGCCAGCAGCCAAGGTCCAACTGGGGGGTACTACAATGAGCAGTTCTTC. Its protein product is CASSQGPTGGYYNEQFF.

This clonotype was detected only a few times. V gene TRBV6-1 combines with J gene TRBJ2-3; 7 nucleotides match TRBD1. The germline CDR1 and CDR2 sequences are MNHNS and SASEGT. V lost 8 bases and J lost 2; bases outside the gene matches: 7. The CDR3 is 14 amino acids. The CDR3 sequence: CASPKQGSTDTQYF. In nucleotides, the CDR3 is TGTGCCAGCCCAAAACAGGGGTCCACAGATACGCAGTATTTT.

This clonotype was seen a handful of times. The chain combines TRBV10-3 with TRBJ2-7; 9 bases align to TRBD1. Germline-derived CDR1 and CDR2 are ENHRY and SYGVKD. The CDR3 runs to 15 residues. V shed 5 bases, J shed 3 bases, and the junction held 8 bases outside the gene matches. Here the CDR3 DNA reads TGTGCCATCAGTCAAAGGGACAGGGTGATCTACGAGCAGTACTTC. It specifies CAISQRDRVIYEQYF.